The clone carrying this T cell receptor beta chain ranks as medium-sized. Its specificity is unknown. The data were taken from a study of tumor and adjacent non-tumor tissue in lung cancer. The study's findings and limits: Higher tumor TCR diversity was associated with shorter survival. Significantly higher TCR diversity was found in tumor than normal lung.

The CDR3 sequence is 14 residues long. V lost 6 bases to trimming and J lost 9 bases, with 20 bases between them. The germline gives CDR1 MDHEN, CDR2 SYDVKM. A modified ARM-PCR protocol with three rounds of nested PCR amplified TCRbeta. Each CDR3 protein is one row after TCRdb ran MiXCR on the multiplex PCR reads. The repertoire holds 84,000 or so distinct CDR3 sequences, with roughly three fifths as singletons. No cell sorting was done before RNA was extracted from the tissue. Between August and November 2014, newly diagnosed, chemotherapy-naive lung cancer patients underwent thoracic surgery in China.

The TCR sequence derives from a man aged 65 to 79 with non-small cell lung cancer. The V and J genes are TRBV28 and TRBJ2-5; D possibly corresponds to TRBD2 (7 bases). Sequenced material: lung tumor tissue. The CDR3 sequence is CASSDGVGGPAQYF. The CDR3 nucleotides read TGTGCCAGCAGCGATGGGGTGGGGGGGCCAGCCCAGTACTTC.